This T cell receptor (beta chain) was sequenced in a study of human T cells and chemical hapten exposure. Study in general: 2% DPC was applied to about 2 cm by about 2 cm of upper inner arm skin for sensitization. Chiefly women, the patients showed alopecia areata, totalis or universalis.

This CDR3 is built from 15 residues. The ends lost 6 bases at V and 6 bases at J; junction bases unmatched: 10. In germline, CDR1 is MNHEY, CDR2 SVGAGI. This clonotype appeared many times. Time point noted: pre-sensitization, week 0. Treatment reported: therapeutic diphenylcyclopropenone sensitization with weekly scalp DPC. Authors' analysis steps: Approximately 100,000 TCRs per sample was the median, with a range of about 20,000 to 690,600. TCRdb reprocessed the RACE reads with MiXCR, giving one entry per CDR3 protein. These V and J calls originate from TCRdb's pipeline instead of the authors' own analysis. The sample lists roughly 380,000 distinct CDR3 sequences, 5.1% occurring once.

Sequencing used whole blood, obtained in connection with sensitization to the hapten diphenylcyclopropenone (DPC). The receptor comes from a woman aged 45-59 years with alopecia areata. Some clones in this sample may be carry-over from other donors' samples. The chain recombines TRBV6-5 with TRBJ2-7; 11 bases align to TRBD2. DNA for the CDR3: TGTGCCAGCAGCTCTATAGCGGGAGGGCCAGGCGAGCAGTACTTC. It encodes CASSSIAGGPGEQYF.